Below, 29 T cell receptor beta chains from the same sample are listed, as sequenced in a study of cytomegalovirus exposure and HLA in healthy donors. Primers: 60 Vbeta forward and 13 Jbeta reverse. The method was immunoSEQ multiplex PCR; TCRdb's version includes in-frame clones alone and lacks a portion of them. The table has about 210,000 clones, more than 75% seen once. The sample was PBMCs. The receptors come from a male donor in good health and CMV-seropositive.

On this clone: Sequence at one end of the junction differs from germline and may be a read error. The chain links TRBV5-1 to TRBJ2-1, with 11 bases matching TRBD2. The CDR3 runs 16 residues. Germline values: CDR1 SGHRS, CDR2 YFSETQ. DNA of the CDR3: TGCGCCAGTAGCTTGGAGCCTAGCGGGAGGTACAATGAGCAGTTCTTC. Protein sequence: CASSLEPSGRYNEQFF. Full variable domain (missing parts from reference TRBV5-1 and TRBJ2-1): KAGVTQTPRYLIKTRGQQVTLSCSPISGHRSVSWYQQTPGQGLQFLFEYFSETQRNKGNFPGRFSGRQFSNSRSEMNVSTLELGDSALYLCASSLEPSGRYNEQFFGPGTRLTVL.

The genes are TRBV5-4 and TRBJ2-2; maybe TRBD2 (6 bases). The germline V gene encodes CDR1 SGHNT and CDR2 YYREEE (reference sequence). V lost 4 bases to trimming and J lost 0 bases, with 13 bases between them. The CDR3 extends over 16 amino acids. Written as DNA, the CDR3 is TGTGCCAGCAGCAGATCCCGACTAGCGAACACCGGGGAGCTGTTTTTT. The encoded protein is CASSRSRLANTGELFF.

The CDR3 sequence is CAVRGGVDEKLFF. The CDR3 bases are TGTGCCGTAAGAGGGGGCGTGGATGAAAAACTGTTTTTT. The gene calls are TRBV7-9 and TRBJ1-4, with 7 positions matching TRBD1. This CDR3 region has 13 residues. The V gene end was trimmed by 11 bases and the J gene end by 6 bases; junction bases not matched to a gene: 9. Germline V gene sequence: CDR1 SEHNR, CDR2 FQNEAQ (reference sequence). The full variable domain, in which reference TRBV7-9 and TRBJ1-4 provide the parts outside the CDR3, is DTGVSQNPRHKITKRGQNVTFRCDPISEHNRLYWYRQTLGQGPEFLTYFQNEAQLEKSRLLSDRFSAERPKGSFSTLEIQRTEQGDSAMYLCAVRGGVDEKLFFGSGTQLSVL.

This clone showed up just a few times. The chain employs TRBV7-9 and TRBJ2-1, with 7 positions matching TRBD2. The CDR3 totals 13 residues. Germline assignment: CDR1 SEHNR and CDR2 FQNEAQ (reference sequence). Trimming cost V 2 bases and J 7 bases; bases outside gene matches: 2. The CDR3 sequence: CASSLSGGNEQFF. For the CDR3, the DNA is TGTGCCAGCAGCTTATCGGGGGGAAATGAGCAGTTCTTC. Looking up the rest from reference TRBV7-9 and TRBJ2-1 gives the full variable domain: DTGVSQNPRHKITKRGQNVTFRCDPISEHNRLYWYRQTLGQGPEFLTYFQNEAQLEKSRLLSDRFSAERPKGSFSTLEIQRTEQGDSAMYLCASSLSGGNEQFFGPGTRLTVL.

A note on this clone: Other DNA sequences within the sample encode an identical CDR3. CDR3 sequence: CASSLTGLANTGELFF. Written as DNA, the CDR3 is TGTGCCAGCAGCTTGACTGGACTAGCTAACACCGGGGAGCTGTTTTTT. The gene calls are TRBV5-8 and TRBJ2-2; 8 bases line up with TRBD2. V gave up 1 base and J gave up 2 bases; unmatched junction bases: 4. There are 16 residues in the CDR3. Germline loops: CDR1 SGHTS, CDR2 YDEGEE.

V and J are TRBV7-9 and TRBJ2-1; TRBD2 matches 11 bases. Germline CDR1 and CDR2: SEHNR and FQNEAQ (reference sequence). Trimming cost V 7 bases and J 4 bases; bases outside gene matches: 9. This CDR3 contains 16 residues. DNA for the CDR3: TGTGCCAGCAACGCAATTGGGACTAGCGGTTACAATGAGCAGTTCTTC. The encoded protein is CASNAIGTSGYNEQFF.

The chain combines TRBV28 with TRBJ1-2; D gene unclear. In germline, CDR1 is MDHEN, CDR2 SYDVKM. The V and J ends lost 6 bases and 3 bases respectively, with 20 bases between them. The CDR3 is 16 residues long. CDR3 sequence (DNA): TGTGCCAGCAGCCCAGACGACATCCTCCTTTACTATGGCTACACCTTC. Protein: CASSPDDILLYYGYTF.

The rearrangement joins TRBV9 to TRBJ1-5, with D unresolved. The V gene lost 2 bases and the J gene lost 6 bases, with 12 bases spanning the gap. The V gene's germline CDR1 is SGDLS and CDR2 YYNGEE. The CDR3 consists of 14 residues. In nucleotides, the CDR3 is TGTGCCAGCAGCGTGGGGAAGAGCGGTCAGCCCCAGCATTTT. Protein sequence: CASSVGKSGQPQHF. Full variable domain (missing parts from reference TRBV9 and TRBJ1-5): DSGVTQTPKHLITATGQRVTLRCSPRSGDLSVYWYQQSLDQGLQFLIQYYNGEERAKGNILERFSAQQFPDLHSELNLSSLELGDSALYFCASSVGKSGQPQHFGDGTRLSIL.

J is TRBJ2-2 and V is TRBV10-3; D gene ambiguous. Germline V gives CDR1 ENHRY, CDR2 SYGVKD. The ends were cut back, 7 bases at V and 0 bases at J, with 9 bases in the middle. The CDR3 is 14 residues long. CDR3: CAITRSANTGELFF. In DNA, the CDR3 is TGTGCCATCACTAGGTCAGCGAACACCGGGGAGCTGTTTTTT.

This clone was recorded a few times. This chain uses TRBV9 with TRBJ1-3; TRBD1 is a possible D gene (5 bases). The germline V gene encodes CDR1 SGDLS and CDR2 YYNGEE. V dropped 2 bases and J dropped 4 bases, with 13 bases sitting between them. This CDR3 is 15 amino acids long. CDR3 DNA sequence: TGTGCCAGCAGCGTCGCTCGGGGGGGAGGAAACACCATATATTTT. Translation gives CASSVARGGGNTIYF.

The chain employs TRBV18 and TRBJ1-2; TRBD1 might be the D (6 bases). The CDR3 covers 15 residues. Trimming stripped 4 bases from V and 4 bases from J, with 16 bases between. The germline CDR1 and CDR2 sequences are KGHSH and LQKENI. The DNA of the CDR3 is TGTGCCAGCTCACAGGAACAGGGCGGAGTCTATGGCTACACCTTC. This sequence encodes CASSQEQGGVYGYTF.

CDR3 loop: CASGEGSGALSSSTDTQYF. CDR3 sequence (DNA): TGTGCCAGCGGCGAGGGTAGCGGAGCCTTATCTTCTAGCACAGATACGCAGTATTTT. The chain links TRBV27 to TRBJ2-3; D is perhaps TRBD2 (6 bases). This CDR3 region has 19 residues. V was shortened by 8 bases and J by 0 bases, with 27 bases between the two germline ends. Germline CDR1 reads MNHEY; CDR2 reads SMNVEV (reference sequence).

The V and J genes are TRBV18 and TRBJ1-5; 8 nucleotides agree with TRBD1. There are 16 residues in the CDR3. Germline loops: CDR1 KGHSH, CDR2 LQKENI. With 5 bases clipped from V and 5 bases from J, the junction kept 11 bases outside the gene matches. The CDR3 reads CASSSTMGQAHQPQHF. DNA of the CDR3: TGTGCCAGCTCATCCACCATGGGACAGGCCCATCAGCCCCAGCATTTT.

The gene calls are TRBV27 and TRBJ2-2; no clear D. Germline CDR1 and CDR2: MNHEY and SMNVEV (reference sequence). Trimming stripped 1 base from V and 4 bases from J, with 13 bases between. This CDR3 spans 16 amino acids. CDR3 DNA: TGTGCCAGCAGTTTATTCGTCTATTCGGGCACCGGGGAGCTGTTTTTT. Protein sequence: CASSLFVYSGTGELFF.

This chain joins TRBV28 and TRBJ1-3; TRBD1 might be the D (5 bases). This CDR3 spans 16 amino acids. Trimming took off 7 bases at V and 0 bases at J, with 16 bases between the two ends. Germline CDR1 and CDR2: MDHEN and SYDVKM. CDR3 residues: CASIPGGSHSGNTIYF. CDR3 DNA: TGTGCCAGCATCCCGGGGGGGAGCCACTCTGGAAACACCATATATTTT.

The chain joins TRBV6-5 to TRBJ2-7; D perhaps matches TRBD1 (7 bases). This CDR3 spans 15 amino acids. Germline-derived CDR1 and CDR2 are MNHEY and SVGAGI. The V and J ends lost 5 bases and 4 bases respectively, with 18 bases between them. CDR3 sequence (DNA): TGTGCCAGCAGTGCCACCCAGGGGGGCATGTACGAGCAGTACTTC. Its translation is CASSATQGGMYEQYF.

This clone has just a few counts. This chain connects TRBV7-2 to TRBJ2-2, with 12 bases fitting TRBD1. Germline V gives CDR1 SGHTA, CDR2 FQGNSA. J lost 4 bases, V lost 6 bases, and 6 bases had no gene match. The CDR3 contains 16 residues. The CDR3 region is CASRGQGALSTGELFF. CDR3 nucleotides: TGTGCCAGCAGGGGACAGGGGGCGTTGAGCACCGGGGAGCTGTTTTTT. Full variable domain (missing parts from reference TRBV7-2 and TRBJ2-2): GAGVSQSPSNKVTEKGKDVELRCDPISGHTALYWYRQSLGQGLEFLIYFQGNSAPDKSGLPSDRFSAERTGGSVSTLTIQRTQQEDSAVYLCASRGQGALSTGELFFGEGSRLTVL.

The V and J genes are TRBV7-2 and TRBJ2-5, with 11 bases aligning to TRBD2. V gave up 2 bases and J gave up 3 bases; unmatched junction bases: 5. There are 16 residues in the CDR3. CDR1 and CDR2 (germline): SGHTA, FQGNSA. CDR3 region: CASSLSSGRSEETQYF. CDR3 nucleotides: TGTGCCAGCAGCTTATCTAGCGGGAGGTCTGAAGAGACCCAGTACTTC. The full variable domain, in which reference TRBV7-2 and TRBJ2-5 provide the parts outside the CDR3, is GAGVSQSPSNKVTEKGKDVELRCDPISGHTALYWYRQSLGQGLEFLIYFQGNSAPDKSGLPSDRFSAERTGGSVSTLTIQRTQQEDSAVYLCASSLSSGRSEETQYFGPGTRLLVL.

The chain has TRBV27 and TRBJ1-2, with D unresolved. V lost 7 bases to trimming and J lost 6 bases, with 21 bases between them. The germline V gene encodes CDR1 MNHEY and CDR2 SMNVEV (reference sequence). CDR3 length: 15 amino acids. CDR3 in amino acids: CASTSLGGLMNGYTF. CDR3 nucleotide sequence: TGTGCCAGCACATCCCTAGGTGGGTTGATGAATGGCTACACCTTC.

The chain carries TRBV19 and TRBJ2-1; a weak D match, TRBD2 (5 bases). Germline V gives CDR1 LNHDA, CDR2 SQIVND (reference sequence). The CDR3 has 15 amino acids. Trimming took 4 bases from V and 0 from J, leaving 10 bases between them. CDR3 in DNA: TGTGCCAGTAGTAGAGGGTCGGCCTCCTACAATGAGCAGTTCTTC. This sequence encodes CASSRGSASYNEQFF.

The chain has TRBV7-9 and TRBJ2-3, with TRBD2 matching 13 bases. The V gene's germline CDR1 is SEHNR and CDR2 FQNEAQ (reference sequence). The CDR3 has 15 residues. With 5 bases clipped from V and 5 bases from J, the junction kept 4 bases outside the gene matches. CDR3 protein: CASSGTSGRVDTQYF. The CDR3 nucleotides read TGTGCCAGCAGCGGCACTAGCGGGAGGGTAGATACGCAGTATTTT. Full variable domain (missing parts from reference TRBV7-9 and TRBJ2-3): DTGVSQNPRHKITKRGQNVTFRCDPISEHNRLYWYRQTLGQGPEFLTYFQNEAQLEKSRLLSDRFSAERPKGSFSTLEIQRTEQGDSAMYLCASSGTSGRVDTQYFGPGTRLTVL.

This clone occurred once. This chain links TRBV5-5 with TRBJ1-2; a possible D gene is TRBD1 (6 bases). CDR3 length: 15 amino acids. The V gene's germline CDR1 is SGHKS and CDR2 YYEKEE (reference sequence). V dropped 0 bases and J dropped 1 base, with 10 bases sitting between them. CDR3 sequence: CASSLVGALNYGYTF. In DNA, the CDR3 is TGTGCCAGCAGCTTGGTGGGGGCACTTAACTATGGCTACACCTTC. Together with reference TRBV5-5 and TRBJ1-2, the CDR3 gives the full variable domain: DAGVTQSPTHLIKTRGQQVTLRCSPISGHKSVSWYQQVLGQGPQFIFQYYEKEERGRGNFPDRFSARQFPNYSSELNVNALLLGDSALYLCASSLVGALNYGYTFGSGTRLTVV.

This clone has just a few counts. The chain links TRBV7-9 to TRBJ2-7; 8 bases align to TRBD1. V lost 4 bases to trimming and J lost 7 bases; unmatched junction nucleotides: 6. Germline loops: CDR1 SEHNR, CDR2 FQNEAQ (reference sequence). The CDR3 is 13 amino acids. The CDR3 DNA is TGTGCCAGCAGCTCGACAGGGGCGGGGGAGCAGTACTTC. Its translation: CASSSTGAGEQYF.

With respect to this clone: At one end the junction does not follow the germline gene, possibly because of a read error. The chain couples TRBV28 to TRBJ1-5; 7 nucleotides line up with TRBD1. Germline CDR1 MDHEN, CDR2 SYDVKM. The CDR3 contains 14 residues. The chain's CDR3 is CASRDTGDHQHQHF. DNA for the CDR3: TGTGCCAGCAGGGACACAGGGGACCATCAGCACCAGCATTTT.

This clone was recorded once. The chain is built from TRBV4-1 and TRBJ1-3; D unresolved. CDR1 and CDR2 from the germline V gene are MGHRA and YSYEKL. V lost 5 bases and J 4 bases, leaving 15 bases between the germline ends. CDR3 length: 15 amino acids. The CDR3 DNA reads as TGCGCCAGCAGCACTCGGGAAACACGGGGAAACACCATATATTTT. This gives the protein CASSTRETRGNTIYF.

This CDR3 is CASREQAALNEKLFF. In nucleotides, the CDR3 is TGTGCCAGCAGAGAACAGGCGGCTCTTAATGAAAAACTGTTTTTT. This chain links TRBV7-8 with TRBJ1-4; D is possibly TRBD1 (5 bases). Germline V lookup: CDR1 SGHVS, CDR2 FQNEAQ. The CDR3 has 15 amino acids. The V end lost 6 bases, the J end lost 4 bases, and 15 bases lay between the germline ends. The entire variable domain, with the rest obtained from reference TRBV7-8 and TRBJ1-4, is as follows: GAGVSQSPRYKVAKRGQDVALRCDPISGHVSLFWYQQALGQGPEFLTYFQNEAQLDKSGLPSDRFFAERPEGSVSTLKIQRTQQEDSAVYLCASREQAALNEKLFFGSGTQLSVL.

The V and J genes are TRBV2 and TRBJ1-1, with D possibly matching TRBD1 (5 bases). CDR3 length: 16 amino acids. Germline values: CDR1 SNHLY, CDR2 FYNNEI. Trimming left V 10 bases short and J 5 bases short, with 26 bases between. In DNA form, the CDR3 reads TGTGCCACCAGAGGGGAAAACAGTCTTGGTGATACTGAAGCTTTCTTT. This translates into CATRGENSLGDTEAFF.

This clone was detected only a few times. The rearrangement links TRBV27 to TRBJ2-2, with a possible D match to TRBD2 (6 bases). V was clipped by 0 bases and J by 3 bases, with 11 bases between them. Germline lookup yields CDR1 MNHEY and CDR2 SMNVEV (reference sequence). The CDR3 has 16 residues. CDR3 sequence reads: CASSLSWGDHTGELFF. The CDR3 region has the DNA TGTGCCAGCAGTTTATCCTGGGGGGATCACACCGGGGAGCTGTTTTTT.

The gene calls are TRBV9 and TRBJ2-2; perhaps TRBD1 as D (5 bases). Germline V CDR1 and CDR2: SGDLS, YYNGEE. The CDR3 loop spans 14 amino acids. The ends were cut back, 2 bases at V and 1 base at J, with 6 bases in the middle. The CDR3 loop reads CASSVGQNTGELFF. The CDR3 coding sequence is TGTGCCAGCAGCGTTGGACAGAACACCGGGGAGCTGTTTTTT. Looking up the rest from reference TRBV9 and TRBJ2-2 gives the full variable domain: DSGVTQTPKHLITATGQRVTLRCSPRSGDLSVYWYQQSLDQGLQFLIQYYNGEERAKGNILERFSAQQFPDLHSELNLSSLELGDSALYFCASSVGQNTGELFFGEGSRLTVL.